Each of the 14 T cell receptor beta chains below was sequenced from the same sample in a study of T cell responses to AZD1222 COVID-19 vaccine. Data came from immunoSEQ multiplex PCR; TCRdb stores just in-frame clones and leaves some out. The top ten hold roughly 5.5% of the sample, which has some 150,000 clones, about 90% seen once. The specimen was peripheral blood, collected on day 0 of AZD1222 vaccination. The receptor source for this set is an adult in good health.

The chain has TRBV27 and TRBJ1-5; 7 positions match TRBD1. Trimming took 4 bases from V and 0 from J; bases not matched to a gene: 6. The CDR3 has 16 residues. The germline CDR1 and CDR2 sequences are MNHEY and SMNVEV (reference sequence). DNA for the CDR3: TGTGCCAGCAGTTCCGCCGGGACAGCTAGCAATCAGCCCCAGCATTTT. Protein sequence: CASSSAGTASNQPQHF.

Comment on this clone: In the same sample, other DNA sequences code for this CDR3. The chain is built from TRBV29-1 and TRBJ1-1; D remains ambiguous. The germline CDR1 and CDR2 sequences are SQVTM and ANQGSEA. The V end was cut by 4 bases, the J end by 2 bases, with 5 bases between. The CDR3 runs to 11 residues. The CDR3 reads CSVGVNTEAFF. CDR3 nucleotides: TGCAGCGTTGGCGTTAACACTGAAGCTTTCTTT.

This clone was seen only once. The V gene is TRBV18, the J gene TRBJ2-7; possibly TRBD2 for D (6 bases). The CDR3 extends over 13 amino acids. Trimming pared 0 bases from V and 6 bases from J, leaving 9 bases between. CDR1 is KGHSH and CDR2 is LQKENI in the germline V gene. For the CDR3, the DNA is TGTGCCAGCTCACCACCGACTAGGGTCGAGCAGTACTTC. Its translation is CASSPPTRVEQYF.

The chain couples TRBV7-8 to TRBJ2-2; D is perhaps TRBD1 (6 bases). With 2 bases removed from V and 2 bases from J, the gap between germline ends came to 9 bases. Per the germline V gene, CDR1 is SGHVS and CDR2 is FQNEAQ. This CDR3 is 15 amino acids long. The DNA for the CDR3 is TGTGCCAGCAGCTTAATAGGGGGTAACACCGGGGAGCTGTTTTTT. Encoded protein: CASSLIGGNTGELFF.

The chain employs TRBV4-3 and TRBJ2-4, with D possibly TRBD2 on 6 matching bases. The V end was cut by 0 bases, the J end by 3 bases, with 9 bases between. The germline V gene encodes CDR1 LGHNA and CDR2 YSLEER. The CDR3 has 15 amino acids. The CDR3 sequence is CASSQDPGGKNIQYF. The CDR3 region has the DNA TGCGCCAGCAGCCAAGATCCCGGGGGCAAAAACATTCAGTACTTC.

The chain recombines TRBV2 with TRBJ2-2; D is unclear. Between the trimmed V and J ends, which lost 5 bases and 3 bases, there was a span of 10 bases. The germline CDR1 and CDR2 sequences are SNHLY and FYNNEI. The CDR3 runs to 14 residues. CDR3: CASSYIRDTGELFF. For the CDR3, the DNA is TGTGCCAGCAGTTATATAAGGGACACCGGGGAGCTGTTTTTT.

This rearrangement joins TRBV18 to TRBJ1-3, with D unclear. With 3 bases removed from V and 6 bases from J, the gap between germline ends came to 12 bases. The CDR3 covers 14 residues. Germline CDR1 and CDR2: KGHSH and LQKENI. The chain's CDR3 is CASSPSAAPNTIYF. The CDR3 DNA reads as TGTGCCAGCTCACCTTCCGCAGCGCCAAACACCATATATTTT.

This chain connects TRBV7-2 to TRBJ2-1; 9 nucleotides align to TRBD1. Germline CDR1 and CDR2: SGHTA and FQGNSA. CDR3 length: 15 residues. The J segment lost 7 bases and the V segment lost 5 bases, leaving 9 bases of the junction unmatched. CDR3 sequence (DNA): TGTGCCAGCAGCCGGGACAGGGTGTTTTATAATGAGCAGTTCTTC. Its protein is CASSRDRVFYNEQFF.

The gene calls are TRBV12-2 and TRBJ1-2; the D call TRBD1 from the table was never checked on the DNA. TRBV12-2 is recorded as a pseudogene. This CDR3 is 13 amino acids long. This chain's CDR3 is CASRRGQVEGYTF. The CDR3 region has the DNA TGTGCAAGTCGTAGGGGACAGGTCGAAGGCTACACCTTC.

The chain is built from TRBV7-2 and TRBJ2-7, with D perhaps TRBD2 (6 bases). Trimming removed 1 base from V and 3 bases from J, with 16 bases in between. From germline, CDR1 is SGHTA and CDR2 FQGNSA. This CDR3 has 16 residues. The CDR3 is CASSLVAAGIHYEQYF. CDR3 in DNA: TGTGCCAGCAGCTTAGTGGCGGCGGGGATCCACTACGAGCAGTACTTC. Full variable domain (rest looked up from reference TRBV7-2 and TRBJ2-7): GAGVSQSPSNKVTEKGKDVELRCDPISGHTALYWYRQSLGQGLEFLIYFQGNSAPDKSGLPSDRFSAERTGGSVSTLTIQRTQQEDSAVYLCASSLVAAGIHYEQYFGPGTRLTVT.

The rearrangement links TRBV25-1 to TRBJ1-4; D not resolved. The length of the CDR3 is 13 residues. Germline CDR1 is MGHDK and CDR2 is SYGVNS. V was trimmed by 5 bases and J by 3 bases, leaving 7 bases between them. The CDR3 DNA is TGTGCCAGCAGTTGGAGGTCTAATGAAAAACTGTTTTTT. Residues: CASSWRSNEKLFF. Variable domain in full (rest from reference TRBV25-1 and TRBJ1-4): EADIYQTPRYLVIGTGKKITLECSQTMGHDKMYWYQQDPGMELHLIHYSYGVNSTEKGDLSSESTVSRIRTEHFPLTLESARPSHTSQYLCASSWRSNEKLFFGSGTQLSVL.

J is TRBJ2-5 and V is TRBV7-8; possibly TRBD1 for D (5 bases). Germline V CDR1 and CDR2: SGHVS, FQNEAQ. The CDR3 is made up of 14 amino acids. V lost 4 bases and J lost 5, with 14 bases in between. The CDR3 bases are TGTGCCAGCAGCTCAGGGCGGTCGTCTGAGACCCAGTACTTC. This translates into CASSSGRSSETQYF.

CDR3 nucleotide sequence: TGCGCCAGCAGCCCCGGGGTGGACACTGAAGCTTTCTTT. Translated, it gives CASSPGVDTEAFF. The rearrangement uses TRBV5-1 and TRBJ1-1; D call uncertain. The length of the CDR3 is 13 residues. Deletions cut 4 bases from V and 3 bases from J, with 10 bases between. Germline V gene lookup returns CDR1 SGHRS and CDR2 YFSETQ.

J is TRBJ1-1 and V is TRBV7-2, with D possibly TRBD1 on 6 matching bases. V was trimmed by 5 bases and J by 1 base, leaving 11 bases between them. Looked up from germline, CDR1 is SGHTA and CDR2 is FQGNSA. The CDR3 contains 14 residues. CDR3 residues: CASSRPGQNTEAFF. CDR3 nucleotides: TGTGCCAGCAGCCGTCCGGGACAGAACACTGAAGCTTTCTTT.